These 11 T cell receptor beta chains were all obtained from the same sample, sequenced in a study of T cell repertoires in cytomegalovirus infection. TCRdb reprocessed the reads with MiXCR, giving one entry per CDR3 protein. The sample shows about 470,000 distinct CDR3 sequences, roughly 42% of them seen only once. No antigen has been identified for these receptors. The sequencing used cultured PBMCs, collected from culture after CMV antigen stimulation. Receptor source: a human donor in good health (CMV status not recorded). Some clones in this sample may be carry-over from other donors' samples.

This clonotype was detected a few times. The rearrangement joins TRBV7-2 to TRBJ2-4, with a possible D match to TRBD2 (6 bases). The CDR3 totals 12 residues. In germline, CDR1 is SGHTA, CDR2 FQGNSA. V was clipped by 2 bases and J by 8 bases, with 7 bases between them. In DNA, the CDR3 is TGTGCCAGCAGCTTAACGGGGGACATTCAGTACTTC. Translation gives CASSLTGDIQYF.

In this sample, this clonotype turned up a few times. The chain combines TRBV4-1 with TRBJ2-7; TRBD2 aligns across 10 bases. The CDR3 runs to 15 residues. The V gene end was trimmed by 1 base and the J gene end by 2 bases; junction bases not matched to a gene: 2. Germline assignment: CDR1 MGHRA and CDR2 YSYEKL. CDR3 residues: CASSQASGGTYEQYF. The CDR3 region has the DNA TGCGCCAGCAGCCAAGCTAGCGGGGGTACCTACGAGCAGTACTTC.

This clonotype was recorded a few times. The rearrangement uses TRBV12-3 or TRBV12-4 and TRBJ2-3; TRBD2 agrees at 7 bases. The CDR3 totals 14 residues. V was clipped by 6 bases and J by 8 bases; unmatched bases: 11. This CDR3 reads CASRRTSGVVTQYF. CDR3 DNA: TGTGCCAGCAGGAGAACCAGCGGGGTGGTTACGCAGTATTTT.

This clonotype was detected a few times. The chain couples TRBV7-9 to TRBJ2-7; maybe TRBD2 (6 bases). The CDR3 is 14 residues long. V was cut by 2 bases and J by 4 bases, with 12 bases left in between. CDR1 SEHNR and CDR2 FQNEAQ come from the germline V gene (reference sequence). The CDR3 here is CASSLRAGGYEQYF. The DNA for the CDR3 is TGTGCCAGCAGCTTAAGAGCGGGTGGTTACGAGCAGTACTTC.

This clonotype was found a few times. The rearrangement uses TRBV7-2 and TRBJ2-5; a weak D match, TRBD1 (6 bases). This CDR3 region has 14 residues. The germline V gene has CDR1 SGHTA and CDR2 FQGNSA. Trimming stripped 2 bases from V and 9 bases from J, with 16 bases between. The CDR3: CASSLRQAASPQYF. In DNA form, the CDR3 reads TGTGCCAGCAGCTTAAGACAGGCGGCGTCTCCCCAGTACTTC.

The V gene is TRBV20-1, the J gene TRBJ2-5; weak D call: TRBD2 (6 bases). V was shortened by 6 bases and J by 2 bases, with 7 bases between the two germline ends. Germline lookup yields CDR1 DFQATT and CDR2 SNEGSKA (reference sequence). The CDR3 spans 11 residues. As DNA, the CDR3 is TGCAGTGCGGGACTTCAAGAGACCCAGTACTTC. This encodes CSAGLQETQYF.

To note about this clonotype: As the CDR3 is not closed by the conserved phenylalanine or tryptophan, this likely results from a read error. V is TRBV6-1 and J is TRBJ1-3; D remains unclear. The CDR3 is made up of 16 amino acids. V was cut by 5 bases and J by 0 bases, with 14 bases left in between. From germline, CDR1 is MNHNS and CDR2 SASEGT. This CDR3 is CASSIPIRSSGNTIYS. The CDR3 DNA reads TGTGCCAGCAGTATACCGATCAGGAGCTCTGGAAACACCATATATTCT.

The chain uses TRBV12-3 or TRBV12-4 and TRBJ2-7; D is possibly TRBD2 (6 bases). V lost 2 bases, J lost 0 bases, and 11 bases lay in between. The CDR3 extends over 15 amino acids. The CDR3 protein is CASSLRDWSSYEQYF. The CDR3 region has the DNA TGTGCCAGCAGTTTACGGGACTGGAGCTCCTACGAGCAGTACTTC.

The rearrangement links TRBV5-4 to TRBJ2-1; perhaps TRBD2 as D (5 bases). This CDR3 contains 14 residues. Trimming took off 2 bases at V and 9 bases at J, with 15 bases between the two ends. Germline CDR1 SGHNT, CDR2 YYREEE (reference sequence). The CDR3 loop is CASSFKLDKSEQFF. Here the CDR3 DNA reads TGTGCCAGCAGCTTCAAACTAGACAAGAGTGAGCAGTTCTTC.

This chain connects TRBV10-3 to TRBJ1-2; TRBD1 matches 8 bases. This CDR3 is 13 amino acids long. The V gene end was trimmed by 4 bases and the J gene end by 8 bases; junction bases not matched to a gene: 6. Germline V gene sequence: CDR1 ENHRY, CDR2 SYGVKD. CDR3 DNA: TGTGCCATCAGTGGGGGACAGGCTTTGGGCTACACCTTC. It translates to CAISGGQALGYTF.

This clonotype has at least ten counts. This chain joins TRBV7-8 and TRBJ2-1; D unresolved. V lost 5 bases, J lost 4 bases, and 9 bases lay in between. The CDR3 sequence is 13 residues long. CDR1 and CDR2 (germline): SGHVS, FQNEAQ. The CDR3 reads CASSQGPYNEQFF. In nucleotides, the CDR3 is TGTGCCAGCAGCCAAGGGCCGTACAATGAGCAGTTCTTC.